This TCR beta chain was captured by sequencing in a study of T cell responses to AZD1222 COVID-19 vaccine. A single count supports this clone. Using immunoSEQ multiplex PCR, the repertoire was profiled, and TCRdb retains in-frame clones only, with some absent. The sample lists roughly 150,000 clones; 80% to 95% were seen once. Germline values: CDR1 DFQATT, CDR2 SNEGSKA (reference sequence). V was shortened by 2 bases and J by 8 bases, with 8 bases between the two germline ends. This CDR3 spans 11 amino acids. Sequencing used peripheral blood, obtained on day 0 of AZD1222 vaccination. This clonotype originated in an adult in good health. The chain has TRBV20-1 and TRBJ2-3; D ambiguous. The CDR3 is CSARSDGTQYF. CDR3 coding DNA: TGCAGTGCTAGATCGGACGGTACGCAGTATTTT.